The table lists the clone carrying this T cell receptor beta chain with a few counts. Its target is not known. These data come from a study of T-cell reconstitution after alpha-beta-depleted transplantation in children. Looked up from germline, CDR1 is SGHRS and CDR2 is YFSETQ. The CDR3 extends over 15 amino acids. Trimming stripped 0 bases from V and 0 bases from J, with 6 bases between. Library preparation (for TCRbeta) was performed with unique molecular identifiers. In TCRdb, the PCR reads were re-called with MiXCR into one record per CDR3 protein. The table has 750,000 to 950,000 distinct CDR3 sequences, 16% seen once. General study findings and limits: Surviving recipient T cells and intrathymic progenitors accounted for some patients' high TCRbeta diversity at day 60. Newly produced T cells mostly accounted for T-cell counts and diversity one year post-transplant. Several hundred expanded graft clones reportedly supplied alpha-beta T cells about two months after transplant.

This sequence originates from a male patient between 10 and 17 years old who had a stem cell transplant for acute lymphoblastic leukemia, so the T cells may come from the graft donor. The V gene is TRBV5-1, the J gene TRBJ2-2, with unresolved D. Sequencing was performed on PBMCs, mostly from graft donor cells, taken 360 days after TCRalphabeta/CD19-depleted stem cell transplant. The CDR3 is CASSLGVSNTGELFF. The CDR3 nucleotides read TGCGCCAGCAGCTTGGGGGTTTCGAACACCGGGGAGCTGTTTTTT.